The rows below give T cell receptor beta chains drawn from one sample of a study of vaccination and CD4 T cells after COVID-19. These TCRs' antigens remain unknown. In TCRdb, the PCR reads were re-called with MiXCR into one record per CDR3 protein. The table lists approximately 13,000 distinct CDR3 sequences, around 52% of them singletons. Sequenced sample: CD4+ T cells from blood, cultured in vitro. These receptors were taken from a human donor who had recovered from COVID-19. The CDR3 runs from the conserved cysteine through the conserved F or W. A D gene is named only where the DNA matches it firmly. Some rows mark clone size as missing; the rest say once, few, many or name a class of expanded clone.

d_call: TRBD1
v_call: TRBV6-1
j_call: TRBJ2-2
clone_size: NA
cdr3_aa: CASRGQAAVGELFF
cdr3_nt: TGTGCCAGCAGGGGACAGGCAGCCGTCGGGGAGCTGTTTTTT

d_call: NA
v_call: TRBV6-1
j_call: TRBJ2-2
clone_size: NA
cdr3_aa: CASSGSGTGELFF
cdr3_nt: TGTGCCAGCAGTGGAAGTGGGACCGGGGAGCTGTTTTTT

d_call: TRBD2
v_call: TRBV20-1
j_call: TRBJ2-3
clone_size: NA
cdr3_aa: CSAHPTSGSFADTQYF
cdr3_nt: TGCAGTGCCCATCCGACTAGCGGGAGCTTCGCAGATACGCAGTATTTT

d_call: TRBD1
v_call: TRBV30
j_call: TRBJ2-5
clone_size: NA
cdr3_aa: CAWSVKGAETQYF
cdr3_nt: TGTGCCTGGAGTGTTAAGGGGGCGGAGACCCAGTACTTC

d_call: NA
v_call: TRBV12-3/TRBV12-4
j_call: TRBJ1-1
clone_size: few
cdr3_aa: CASMGRVNTEAFF
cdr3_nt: TGTGCCAGCATGGGCAGAGTGAACACTGAAGCTTTCTTT

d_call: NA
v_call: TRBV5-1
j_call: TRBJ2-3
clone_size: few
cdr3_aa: CASSTDSTSTDTQYF
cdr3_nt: TGCGCCAGCAGCACGGACAGCACTAGCACAGATACGCAGTATTTT

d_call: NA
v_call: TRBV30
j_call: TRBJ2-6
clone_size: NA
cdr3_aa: CAWSGGLVGANVLTF
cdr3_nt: TGTGCCTGGAGTGGCGGGTTGGTAGGGGCCAACGTCCTGACTTTC

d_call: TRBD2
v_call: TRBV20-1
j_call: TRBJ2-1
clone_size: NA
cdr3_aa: CSATQAGNEQFF
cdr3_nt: TGCAGTGCAACCCAAGCGGGAAATGAGCAGTTCTTC

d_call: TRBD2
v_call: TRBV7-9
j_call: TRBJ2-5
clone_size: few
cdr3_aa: CASSQGLAGAWGTQYF
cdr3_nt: TGTGCCAGCAGCCAAGGACTAGCGGGGGCATGGGGGACCCAGTACTTC

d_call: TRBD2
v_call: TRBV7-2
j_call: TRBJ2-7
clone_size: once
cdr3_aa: CASSRSRTSDSYEQYF
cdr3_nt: TGTGCCAGCAGCCGATCCCGGACTAGCGACTCCTACGAGCAGTACTTC

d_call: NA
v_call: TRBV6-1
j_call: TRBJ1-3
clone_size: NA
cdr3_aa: CASSTPLSSGNTIYF
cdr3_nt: TGTGCCAGCAGTACCCCTTTAAGCTCTGGAAACACCATATATTTT

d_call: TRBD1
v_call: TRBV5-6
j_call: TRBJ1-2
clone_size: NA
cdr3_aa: CASSFLDRDGYTF
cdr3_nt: TGTGCCAGCAGCTTTCTGGACAGGGATGGCTACACCTTC

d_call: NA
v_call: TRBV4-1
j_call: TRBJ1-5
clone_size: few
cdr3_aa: CASSQDAGQPQHF
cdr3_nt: TGCGCCAGCAGCCAAGATGCCGGCCAGCCCCAGCATTTT

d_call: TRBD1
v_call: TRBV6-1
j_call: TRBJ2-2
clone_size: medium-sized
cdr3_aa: CASGQVVGELFF
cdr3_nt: TGTGCCAGCGGACAGGTCGTCGGGGAGCTGTTTTTT

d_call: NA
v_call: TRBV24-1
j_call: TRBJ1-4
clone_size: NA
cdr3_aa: CATSDLTGLFF
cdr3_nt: TGTGCCACCAGTGATCTAACGGGTCTGTTTTTT

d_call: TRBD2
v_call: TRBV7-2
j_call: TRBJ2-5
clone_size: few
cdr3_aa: CASSQLAGGGETQYF
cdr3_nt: TGTGCCAGCAGCCAGCTAGCGGGAGGCGGGGAGACCCAGTACTTC

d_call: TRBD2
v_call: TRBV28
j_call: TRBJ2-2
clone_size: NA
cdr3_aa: CATRGTSTGELFF
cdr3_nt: TGTGCCACCCGAGGGACTAGCACCGGGGAGCTGTTTTTT

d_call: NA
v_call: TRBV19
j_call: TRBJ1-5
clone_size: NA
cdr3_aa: CASMGQGRQPQHF
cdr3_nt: TGTGCCAGTATGGGGCAGGGGCGGCAGCCCCAGCATTTT

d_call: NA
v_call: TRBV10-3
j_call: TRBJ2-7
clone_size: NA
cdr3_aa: CAISGPVRYEQYF
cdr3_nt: TGTGCCATCAGTGGGCCAGTAAGGTACGAGCAGTACTTC

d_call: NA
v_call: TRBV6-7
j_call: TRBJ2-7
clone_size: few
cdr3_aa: CASSYVVFREGTTSYEQYF
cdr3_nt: TGTGCCAGCAGTTACGTTGTATTTCGCGAGGGCACAACCTCCTACGAGCAGTACTTC

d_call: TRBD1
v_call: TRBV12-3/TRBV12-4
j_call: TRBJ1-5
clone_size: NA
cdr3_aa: CASSLSGGGQSNQPQHF
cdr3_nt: TGTGCCAGCAGTTTATCCGGTGGGGGACAGAGTAATCAGCCCCAGCATTTT

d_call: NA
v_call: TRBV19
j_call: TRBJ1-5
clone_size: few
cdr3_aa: CASSRQVNQPQHF
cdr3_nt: TGTGCCAGTAGTCGACAGGTTAATCAGCCCCAGCATTTT

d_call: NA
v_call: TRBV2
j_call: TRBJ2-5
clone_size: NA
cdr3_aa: CASSEKHVQETQYF
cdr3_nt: TGTGCCAGCAGTGAGAAGCACGTACAAGAGACCCAGTACTTC

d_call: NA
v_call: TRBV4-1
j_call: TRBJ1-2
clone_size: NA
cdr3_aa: CASSPQFTYGYTF
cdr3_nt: TGCGCCAGCAGCCCACAGTTTACCTATGGCTACACCTTC

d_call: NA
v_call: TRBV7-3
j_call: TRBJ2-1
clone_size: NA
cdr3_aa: CASSLKGGNEQFF
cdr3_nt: TGTGCCAGCAGCTTAAAGGGGGGAAATGAGCAGTTCTTC

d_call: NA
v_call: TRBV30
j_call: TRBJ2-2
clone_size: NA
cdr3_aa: CAWSDNTNTGELFF
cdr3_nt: TGTGCCTGGAGTGACAACACGAACACCGGGGAGCTGTTTTTT

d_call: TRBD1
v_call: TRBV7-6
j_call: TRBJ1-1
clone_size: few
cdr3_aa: CASSSRQGANTEAFF
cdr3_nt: TGTGCCAGCAGCTCTCGACAGGGGGCGAACACTGAAGCTTTCTTT

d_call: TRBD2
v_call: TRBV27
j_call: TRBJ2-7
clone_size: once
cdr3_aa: CASSFLSRVAGLLGEQYF
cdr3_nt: TGTGCCAGCAGTTTTTTGTCGAGGGTAGCGGGACTCTTAGGAGAGCAGTACTTC

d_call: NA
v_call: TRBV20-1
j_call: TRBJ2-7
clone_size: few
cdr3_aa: CSARDEDRGPTYEQYF
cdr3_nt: TGCAGTGCTAGAGATGAGGATCGGGGGCCAACCTACGAGCAGTACTTC

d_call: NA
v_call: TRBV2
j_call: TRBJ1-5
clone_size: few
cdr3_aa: CASSGSRDPSNQPQHF
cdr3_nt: TGTGCCAGCAGTGGGAGCCGGGATCCTAGCAATCAGCCCCAGCATTTT

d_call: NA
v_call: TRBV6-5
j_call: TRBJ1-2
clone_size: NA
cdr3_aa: CASSYSIYGNYGYTF
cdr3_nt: TGTGCCAGCAGTTACTCGATTTACGGCAACTATGGCTACACCTTC

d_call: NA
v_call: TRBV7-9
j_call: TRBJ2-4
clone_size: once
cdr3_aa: CASLGTSKNIQYF
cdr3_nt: TGTGCCAGCCTGGGGACATCCAAAAACATTCAGTACTTC

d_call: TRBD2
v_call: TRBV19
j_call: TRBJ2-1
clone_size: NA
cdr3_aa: CASSSGGNEQFF
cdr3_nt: TGTGCCAGTAGTAGCGGGGGTAATGAGCAGTTCTTC

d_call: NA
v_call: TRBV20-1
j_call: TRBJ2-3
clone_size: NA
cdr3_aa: CSGRLSGLSGLITDTQYF
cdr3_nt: TGCAGTGGCCGTCTATCCGGACTTTCGGGACTGATCACAGATACGCAGTATTTT

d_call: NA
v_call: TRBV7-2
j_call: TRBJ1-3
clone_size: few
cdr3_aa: CASSLGGGSRNTIYF
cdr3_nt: TGTGCCAGCAGCTTGGGAGGGGGGAGTCGAAACACCATATATTTT

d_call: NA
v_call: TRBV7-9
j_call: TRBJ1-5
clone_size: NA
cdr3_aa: CASSLDRGSVNQPQHF
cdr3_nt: TGTGCCAGCAGCTTAGATAGGGGGTCTGTCAATCAGCCCCAGCATTTT

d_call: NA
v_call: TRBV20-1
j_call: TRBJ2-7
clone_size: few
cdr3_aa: CSANGRGTYEQYF
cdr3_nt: TGCAGTGCCAACGGACGGGGTACCTACGAGCAGTACTTC